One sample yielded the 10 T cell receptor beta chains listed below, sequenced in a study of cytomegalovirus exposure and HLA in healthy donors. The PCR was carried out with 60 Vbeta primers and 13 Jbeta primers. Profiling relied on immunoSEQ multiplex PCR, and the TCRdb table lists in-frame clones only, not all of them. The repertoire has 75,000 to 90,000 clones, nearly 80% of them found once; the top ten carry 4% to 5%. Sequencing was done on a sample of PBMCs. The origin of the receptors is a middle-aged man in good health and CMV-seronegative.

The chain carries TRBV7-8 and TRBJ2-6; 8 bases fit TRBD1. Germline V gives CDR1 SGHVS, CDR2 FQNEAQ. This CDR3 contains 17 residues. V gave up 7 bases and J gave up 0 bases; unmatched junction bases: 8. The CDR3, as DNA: TGTGCCAGCACCTCACCAGGGGGCCCCTCTGGGGCCAACGTCCTGACTTTC. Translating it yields CASTSPGGPSGANVLTF.

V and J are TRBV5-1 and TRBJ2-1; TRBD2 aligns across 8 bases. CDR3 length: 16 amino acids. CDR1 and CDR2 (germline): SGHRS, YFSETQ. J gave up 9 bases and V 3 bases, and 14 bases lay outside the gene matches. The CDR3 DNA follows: TGCGCCAGCAGCTCGTCTGGCGGGAGGAGCGGAGGTGAGCAGTTCTTC. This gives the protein CASSSSGGRSGGEQFF.

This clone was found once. The CDR3 spells CASSPSGRIYNEQFF. As DNA, the CDR3 is TGTGCCAGCAGCCCTAGCGGGAGAATCTACAATGAGCAGTTCTTC. The chain combines TRBV6-1 with TRBJ2-1, with 10 bases matching TRBD2. With V trimmed by 6 bases and J by 3 bases, 5 bases remained unmatched. The CDR3 consists of 15 residues. Germline CDR1 MNHNS, CDR2 SASEGT.

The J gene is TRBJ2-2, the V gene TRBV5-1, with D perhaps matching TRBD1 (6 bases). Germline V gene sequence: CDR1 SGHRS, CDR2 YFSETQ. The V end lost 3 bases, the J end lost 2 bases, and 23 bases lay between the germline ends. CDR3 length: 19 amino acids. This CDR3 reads CASSSESTGTRSNTGELFF. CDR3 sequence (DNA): TGCGCCAGCAGCTCAGAATCTACCGGGACACGCAGCAACACCGGGGAGCTGTTTTTT. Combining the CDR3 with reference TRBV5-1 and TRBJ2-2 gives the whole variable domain KAGVTQTPRYLIKTRGQQVTLSCSPISGHRSVSWYQQTPGQGLQFLFEYFSETQRNKGNFPGRFSGRQFSNSRSEMNVSTLELGDSALYLCASSSESTGTRSNTGELFFGEGSRLTVL.

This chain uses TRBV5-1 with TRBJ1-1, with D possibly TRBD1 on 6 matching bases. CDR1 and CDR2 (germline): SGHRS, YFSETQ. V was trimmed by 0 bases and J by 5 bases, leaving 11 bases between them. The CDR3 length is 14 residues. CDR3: CASSLEGGRTEAFF. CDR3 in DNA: TGCGCCAGCAGCTTGGAGGGGGGGAGAACTGAAGCTTTCTTT.

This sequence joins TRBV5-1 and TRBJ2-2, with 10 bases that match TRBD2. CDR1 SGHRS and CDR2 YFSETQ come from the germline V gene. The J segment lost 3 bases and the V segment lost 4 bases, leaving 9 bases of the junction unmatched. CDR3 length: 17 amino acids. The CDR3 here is CASSPPSGRAYTGELFF. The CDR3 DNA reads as TGCGCCAGCAGCCCGCCAAGCGGGAGGGCGTACACCGGGGAGCTGTTTTTT.

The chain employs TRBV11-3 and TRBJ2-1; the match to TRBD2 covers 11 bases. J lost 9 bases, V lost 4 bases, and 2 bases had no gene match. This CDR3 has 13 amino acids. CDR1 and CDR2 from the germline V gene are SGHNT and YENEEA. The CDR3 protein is CASSSSGRIEQFF. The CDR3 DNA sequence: TGTGCCAGCAGCTCTAGCGGGAGGATTGAGCAGTTCTTC. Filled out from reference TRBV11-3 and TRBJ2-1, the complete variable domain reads EAGVVQSPRYKIIEKKQPVAFWCNPISGHNTLYWYLQNLGQGPELLIRYENEEAVDDSQLPKDRFSAERLKGVDSTLKIQPAELGDSAVYLCASSSSGRIEQFFGPGTRLTVL.

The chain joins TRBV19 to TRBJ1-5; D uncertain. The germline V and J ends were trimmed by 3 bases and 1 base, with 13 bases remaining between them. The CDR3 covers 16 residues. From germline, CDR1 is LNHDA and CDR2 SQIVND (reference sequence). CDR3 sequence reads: CASSMKSDASNQPQHF. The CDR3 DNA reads TGTGCCAGTAGTATGAAGAGCGACGCAAGCAATCAGCCCCAGCATTTT.

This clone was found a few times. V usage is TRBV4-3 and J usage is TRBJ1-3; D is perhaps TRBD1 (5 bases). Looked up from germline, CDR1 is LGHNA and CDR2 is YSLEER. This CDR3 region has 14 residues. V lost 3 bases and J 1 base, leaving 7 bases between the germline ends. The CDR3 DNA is TGCGCCAGCAGCCAGGGGACTTCTGGAAACACCATATATTTT. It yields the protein CASSQGTSGNTIYF.

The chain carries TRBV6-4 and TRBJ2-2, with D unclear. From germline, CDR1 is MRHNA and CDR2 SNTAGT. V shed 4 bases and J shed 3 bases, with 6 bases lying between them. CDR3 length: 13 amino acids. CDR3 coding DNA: TGTGCCAGCAGTGTGGAGTACACCGGGGAGCTGTTTTTT. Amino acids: CASSVEYTGELFF.